This entry lists 2 T cell receptor beta chains sequenced from one sample in a study of blood T cell repertoires in COVID-19. Sequenced by immunoSEQ multiplex PCR; TCRdb stores in-frame clones only, minus some. The table records approximately 100,000 clones, 75% to 90% of them present only once. The sequencing sample was made of peripheral blood. The source is a human donor in a cohort sampled during active or convalescent COVID-19.

V and J are TRBV6-6 and TRBJ2-7, with D maybe TRBD1 (5 bases). Trimming left V 0 bases short and J 6 bases short, with 12 bases between. Germline V gene sequence: CDR1 MNHNY, CDR2 SVGAGI (reference sequence). CDR3 size: 14 residues. CDR3 sequence (DNA): TGTGCCAGCAGTTACTCCTTGACAGTATTCGAGCAGTACTTC. It codes for CASSYSLTVFEQYF.

The V call is TRBV10-3, the J call TRBJ1-2; D is unresolved. Trimming cost V 2 bases and J 5 bases, with 6 bases left between them. Germline lookup yields CDR1 ENHRY and CDR2 SYGVKD. The CDR3 loop spans 12 amino acids. The CDR3 is CAISEAGYGYTF. CDR3 DNA: TGTGCCATCAGTGAGGCGGGGTATGGCTACACCTTC.